This T cell receptor beta chain was recovered during a study of PD-1 blockade in classical Hodgkin lymphoma. Noted time point: newly diagnosed, previously untreated cHL patient sample. A comparison was provided by newly diagnosed, untreated classical Hodgkin lymphoma PBMCs. Counting both end residues, the CDR3 totals 17 amino acids. The germline V gene encodes CDR1 MDHEN and CDR2 SYDVKM. The table came from immunoSEQ multiplex PCR; TCRdb's copy has only in-frame clones and leaves some out. The sample includes tens of thousands of clones, around 94% of them seen just once. As for this clone: Antigen: not known. The DNA is left out, because the CDR3 cannot be placed on it with certainty; the CDR3 is given as TCRdb lists it.

Findings of the study overall: Repertoire differences have undefined causes, possibly disease activity or prior therapy.

The sequencing sample was made of peripheral blood mononuclear cells (PBMCs). The TCR originated in a human donor with classical Hodgkin lymphoma. V gene TRBV28 combines with J gene TRBJ1-5. Here the CDR3 reads CASSSSTVTFSNQPQHF.